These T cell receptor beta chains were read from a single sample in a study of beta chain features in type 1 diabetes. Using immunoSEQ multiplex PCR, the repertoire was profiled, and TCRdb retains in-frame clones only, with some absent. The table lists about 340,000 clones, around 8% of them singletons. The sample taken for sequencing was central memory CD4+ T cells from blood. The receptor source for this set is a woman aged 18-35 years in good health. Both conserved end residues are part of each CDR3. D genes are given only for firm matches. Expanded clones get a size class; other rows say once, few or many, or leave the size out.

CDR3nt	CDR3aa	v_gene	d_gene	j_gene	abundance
TGTGCCAGCAGGAAAGGGACATCTGAGCAGTTCTTC	CASRKGTSEQFF	TRBV2	.	TRBJ2-1	few
TGTGCCAGCAGCTTAGCCCTGGGCTACACCTTC	CASSLALGYTF	TRBV7-9	.	TRBJ1-2	few
TGTGCCAGCAGCAAATTAGCGTCCTACGAGCAGTACTTC	CASSKLASYEQYF	TRBV21-1	.	TRBJ2-7	many
TGTGCCAGCAGCGCGGGAAGCCAAGAGACCCAGTACTTC	CASSAGSQETQYF	TRBV7-2	.	TRBJ2-5	few
TGTGCCAGCCATCGGCGGGAGGGCCTCGCAGATACGCAGTATTTT	CASHRREGLADTQYF	TRBV2	TRBD2	TRBJ2-3	.
TGTGCCAGCTCAGGGGCGCGAGAGACCCAGTACTTC	CASSGARETQYF	TRBV18	.	TRBJ2-5	few
TGCGCCAGCAGCTTTCAGGGGGCAGGGGAGACCCAGTACTTC	CASSFQGAGETQYF	TRBV5-1	TRBD1	TRBJ2-5	few
TGTGCCAGCAGCTTAGATAGTCGTGCTAGCGGGCGAAGTTCCTACGAGCAGTACTTC	CASSLDSRASGRSSYEQYF	TRBV7-2	TRBD2	TRBJ2-7	.
TGCGCCAGCAGCTTATCCCTGCTAGCGGGGTACCAAGAGACCCAGTACTTC	CASSLSLLAGYQETQYF	TRBV5-1	TRBD2	TRBJ2-5	.
TGCGCCAGCAAAGTAACGGGGGCCATCAATGAGCAGTTCTTC	CASKVTGAINEQFF	TRBV5-1	.	TRBJ2-1	many
TGTGCCAGCTCACCAAGGACTAGCGGAGGTAATGAGCAGTTCTTC	CASSPRTSGGNEQFF	TRBV18	TRBD2	TRBJ2-1	.
TGTGCCAGCAGCGCTGGAGGACGTAACACTGAAGCTTTCTTT	CASSAGGRNTEAFF	TRBV9	.	TRBJ1-1	.
TGCAGTGCTAGAGCCGGCCAGCCCCAGCATTTT	CSARAGQPQHF	TRBV20-1	.	TRBJ1-5	few
TGTGCCAGCAGCCAAGGTCTAGCGGGAGGGCAAGAGAGGCAGTATTTT	CASSQGLAGGQERQYF	TRBV4-2	TRBD2	TRBJ2-3	.
TGTGCCAGCGCCGCGGCGGGAGGATCCGAGACCCAGTACTTC	CASAAAGGSETQYF	TRBV11-2	TRBD2	TRBJ2-5	few
TGTGCCAGCAGTCGACAGGGGGGAAGTCACGAGCAGTACTTC	CASSRQGGSHEQYF	TRBV2	TRBD1	TRBJ2-7	.
TGTGCCAGCAGCCCCGCCGGACACATCACAGATACGCAGTATTTT	CASSPAGHITDTQYF	TRBV28	.	TRBJ2-3	.
TGTGCCAGCAGCTTATCTGAAGGGGCTAACTATGGCTACACCTTC	CASSLSEGANYGYTF	TRBV11-2	.	TRBJ1-2	few
TGCGCCAGCAGCCAAGGCTTCAACAATGAGCAGTTCTTC	CASSQGFNNEQFF	TRBV4-3	.	TRBJ2-1	.
TGTGCCAGCAGCGCACAGGCCCCGGCCGGGGAGCTGTTTTTT	CASSAQAPAGELFF	TRBV7-2	.	TRBJ2-2	.
TGTGCCAGCAGCTTGGAGTGGCGGGAAGAGACCCAGTACTTC	CASSLEWREETQYF	TRBV5-8	.	TRBJ2-5	.
TGTGCCAGCAGCCCAAATGACTATTACAATGAGCAGTTCTTC	CASSPNDYYNEQFF	TRBV11-3	.	TRBJ2-1	few
TGTGCCAGCAGCTTAGAACTAGCGGGAGACACCGGGGAGCTGTTTTTT	CASSLELAGDTGELFF	TRBV11-2	TRBD2	TRBJ2-2	few
TGTGCCAGCAGGGGACTGCAGAACACAGATACGCAGTATTTT	CASRGLQNTDTQYF	TRBV11-2	.	TRBJ2-3	.
TGTGCCAGCAGTCGGGCGGCTTACAATGAGCAGTTCTTC	CASSRAAYNEQFF	TRBV7-8	.	TRBJ2-1	.
TGTGCCAGTAGTATAAAGGGAGATGCAGATACGCAGTATTTT	CASSIKGDADTQYF	TRBV19	.	TRBJ2-3	many
TGTGCCAGCAGCGGTCAGGGGGCTTGGAACACTGAAGCTTTCTTT	CASSGQGAWNTEAFF	TRBV7-2	TRBD1	TRBJ1-1	few
TGTGCCAGCAGCTTAGCTAGCGGAAATTACAATGAGCAGTTCTTC	CASSLASGNYNEQFF	TRBV7-8	.	TRBJ2-1	many
TGTGCCAGCAAAGAGCAGCCCTCTGGGGCCAACGTCCTGACTTTC	CASKEQPSGANVLTF	TRBV6-5	.	TRBJ2-6	few
TGTGCCAGCAGCTTGACTCCGAGCGGGCGGGATTTCGGGGCACCAGATACGCAGTATTTT	CASSLTPSGRDFGAPDTQYF	TRBV7-3	.	TRBJ2-3	few
TGTGCCAGCAGCCTGGGGACTAGCGGGAATCGATATGAGCAGTTCTTC	CASSLGTSGNRYEQFF	TRBV11-1	TRBD2	TRBJ2-1	few
TGTGCCAGCAGCTTAGATGGGGTCACTAAGCAGTATTTT	CASSLDGVTKQYF	TRBV11-2	.	TRBJ2-3	few
TGTGCCAGCAGCTTGGGACAGGGGATCGGCAATGAGCAGTTCTTC	CASSLGQGIGNEQFF	TRBV11-3	TRBD1	TRBJ2-1	few
TGCGCCAGCAGCTCCGGGACCGCCATAGAGACCCAGTACTTC	CASSSGTAIETQYF	TRBV5-1	.	TRBJ2-5	few
TGTGCCAGCACCACCTCGAGGGGCTACACCTTC	CASTTSRGYTF	TRBV7-2	.	TRBJ1-2	few
TGTGCCAGCAGTTTATCGCGCCCTAGCGGAACTAGCACAGATACGCAGTATTTT	CASSLSRPSGTSTDTQYF	TRBV27	TRBD2	TRBJ2-3	.
TGTGCCAGCAGGGCGGGAACCGGGGAGCTGTTTTTT	CASRAGTGELFF	TRBV28	.	TRBJ2-2	many
TGTGCCAGTAGTATAGAGCGGTTCAATGAGCAGTTCTTC	CASSIERFNEQFF	TRBV19	.	TRBJ2-1	few
TGCAGCGCCGTGGATAACTCTGGGGCCAACGTCCTGACTTTC	CSAVDNSGANVLTF	TRBV29-1	.	TRBJ2-6	.
TGTGCCAGCAGCCTCTTAGACTATGGCTACACCTTC	CASSLLDYGYTF	TRBV6-5	.	TRBJ1-2	few
TGCGCCAGCAGCTTGGGTAACCTAGCGGGAGGGCATTACAATGAGCAGTTCTTC	CASSLGNLAGGHYNEQFF	TRBV5-1	TRBD2	TRBJ2-1	few
TGTGCCAGCAGCTCCAACCGATACTATGGCTACACCTTC	CASSSNRYYGYTF	TRBV7-2	.	TRBJ1-2	few
TGCAGCGCCGGGACAGGGAAATACGAGCAGTACTTC	CSAGTGKYEQYF	TRBV29-1	TRBD1	TRBJ2-7	few
TGTGCCATCTCAACAGGGGATTACAATGAGCAGTTCTTC	CAISTGDYNEQFF	TRBV10-3	TRBD1	TRBJ2-1	many
TGTGCCAGCAGGGCCTCGGCGGCAGATACGCAGTATTTT	CASRASAADTQYF	TRBV7-9	.	TRBJ2-3	few